These 23 T cell receptor beta chains share one sample of origin, sequenced in a study of blood T cell repertoires in COVID-19. TCRdb keeps only in-frame clones here, not all; method: immunoSEQ multiplex PCR. The sample holds a few hundred thousand clones, around 89% seen once. Input material: PBMCs or T cells enriched from blood (not recorded which). The receptors here all came from a woman aged 35 to 49 who had recovered from COVID-19.

The chain recombines TRBV5-1 with TRBJ1-2; 7 bases match TRBD1. J gave up 4 bases and V 0 bases, and 6 bases lay outside the gene matches. Germline V lookup: CDR1 SGHRS, CDR2 YFSETQ. The CDR3 contains 15 residues. The CDR3 DNA sequence: TGCGCCAGCAGCTTGGGGGACAGCCCCCCCTATGGCTACACCTTC. Translated: CASSLGDSPPYGYTF.

The chain links TRBV29-1 to TRBJ2-7, with unresolved D. Trimming cost V 4 bases and J 6 bases, with 10 bases left between them. From germline, CDR1 is SQVTM and CDR2 ANQGSEA. The CDR3 loop spans 11 amino acids. DNA for the CDR3: TGCAGCGTTGCCCACTCCCGCGAGCAGTACTTC. This encodes CSVAHSREQYF.

The genes are TRBV7-2 and TRBJ2-3; possible D gene TRBD2, 5 bases. The CDR3 consists of 16 residues. Per the germline V gene, CDR1 is SGHTA and CDR2 is FQGNSA. Trimming cost V 5 bases and J 6 bases, with 21 bases left between them. The DNA for the CDR3 is TGTGCCAGCAGCCTTTGGTCCCAACGGACTGGGGATACGCAGTATTTT. Its protein product is CASSLWSQRTGDTQYF.

The chain links TRBV9 to TRBJ1-4; 7 positions match TRBD1. Germline V CDR1 and CDR2: SGDLS, YYNGEE. After removal of 3 bases from V and 5 bases from J, the junction contained 7 bases not matched to a gene. There are 15 residues in the CDR3. The CDR3 region has the DNA TGTGCCAGCAGCGAACAGGGGACCTTCAATGAAAAACTGTTTTTT. Protein product: CASSEQGTFNEKLFF.

The gene calls are TRBV2 and TRBJ1-4; D ambiguous. V was cut by 6 bases and J by 4 bases, with 12 bases left in between. There are 14 residues in the CDR3. Germline assignment: CDR1 SNHLY and CDR2 FYNNEI. CDR3 amino acids: CASRVQSGNEKLFF. The CDR3 nucleotides are TGTGCCAGCAGGGTTCAGTCGGGTAATGAAAAACTGTTTTTT.

The chain carries TRBV6-5 and TRBJ1-2, with D tentatively TRBD1 (5 bases). Looked up from germline, CDR1 is MNHEY and CDR2 is SVGAGI. The CDR3 length is 16 residues. Trimming left V 4 bases short and J 7 bases short, with 22 bases between. DNA of the CDR3: TGTGCCAGCAGTTCTCTAATAGGAGGGGAGGCGCCTGGCTACACCTTC. This codes for CASSSLIGGEAPGYTF.

This sequence joins TRBV24-1 and TRBJ1-4; no reliable D call. The V and J ends lost 7 bases and 6 bases respectively, with 14 bases between them. The CDR3 has 14 amino acids. Per the germline V gene, CDR1 is KGHDR and CDR2 is SFDVKD. CDR3 DNA sequence: TGTGCCACCAGCCCGGGGTTCCCCGATGAAAAACTGTTTTTT. Translation gives CATSPGFPDEKLFF.

The rearrangement uses TRBV4-2 and TRBJ1-2; TRBD1 might be the D (6 bases). Per germline, CDR1 LGHNA and CDR2 YNFKEQ. The CDR3 is 15 residues long. Trimming took 0 bases from V and 4 from J, leaving 12 bases between them. CDR3 in DNA: TGTGCCAGCAGCCAAGAGAGTGGGGGCCTCTATGGCTACACCTTC. Translation gives CASSQESGGLYGYTF.

The genes are TRBV1 and TRBJ2-1; the D call TRBD2 from the table was never checked on the DNA. TRBV1 is recorded as a pseudogene. The length of the CDR3 is 17 residues. CDR3 nucleotides: TGCACCAGCAGCCAAACGGGGACTCCATCCTCCTACAATGAGCAGTTCTTC. Translated: CTSSQTGTPSSYNEQFF.

This clone occurred once. The rearrangement uses TRBV3-1 (or the pseudogene TRBV3-2) and TRBJ2-2; 7 bases agree with TRBD1. The junction had 3 bases not matched to a gene; V was cut back by 4 bases and J by 4 bases. The CDR3 length is 14 residues. The germline V gene encodes CDR1 LGHDT and CDR2 YNNKEL (reference sequence). The CDR3 DNA sequence: TGTGCCAGCAGCCGGGGACAGCTCACCGGGGAGCTGTTTTTT. This encodes CASSRGQLTGELFF.

This clone was found once. V is TRBV9 and J is TRBJ2-6, with D perhaps matching TRBD2 (6 bases). The CDR3 sequence is 17 residues long. Trimming took 2 bases from V and 3 from J, leaving 15 bases between them. Germline V gives CDR1 SGDLS, CDR2 YYNGEE. The CDR3 nucleotides read TGTGCCAGCAGCGTTGTTTTGGGAGGAGGTGGGGCCAACGTCCTGACTTTC. Encoded protein: CASSVVLGGGGANVLTF.

The rearrangement links TRBV29-1 to TRBJ2-1; 7 nucleotides agree with TRBD1. The CDR3 extends over 14 amino acids. The germline V gene encodes CDR1 SQVTM and CDR2 ANQGSEA. The V and J ends lost 0 bases and 4 bases, in that order; junction bases with no gene match: 3. The CDR3 is CSVEEGDRYNEQFF. CDR3 in DNA: TGCAGCGTTGAAGAGGGGGACAGATACAATGAGCAGTTCTTC.

The V gene is TRBV2, the J gene TRBJ2-2; 7 bases line up with TRBD1. The germline V gene encodes CDR1 SNHLY and CDR2 FYNNEI. The CDR3 has 16 residues. V lost 5 bases, J lost 2 bases, and 8 bases stayed unmatched. The DNA of the CDR3 is TGTGCCAGCAGTCAAGACGGGACAGTCAACACCGGGGAGCTGTTTTTT. It is translated as CASSQDGTVNTGELFF.

This clone is a singleton in its sample. The chain employs TRBV19 and TRBJ2-3; 13 bases line up with TRBD2. J lost 8 bases, V lost 6 bases, and 11 bases had no gene match. The germline CDR1 and CDR2 sequences are LNHDA and SQIVND (reference sequence). This CDR3 is built from 16 residues. This chain's CDR3 is CASSTTGLAGEGTQYF. Written as DNA, the CDR3 is TGTGCCAGTAGCACCACCGGACTAGCGGGAGAGGGTACGCAGTATTTT.

The chain links TRBV3-1 (or the pseudogene TRBV3-2) to TRBJ2-7; D may be TRBD2 (5 bases). The germline V and J ends were trimmed by 4 bases and 3 bases, with 10 bases remaining between them. The CDR3 runs to 13 residues. Germline V gene data show CDR1 as LGHDT and CDR2 as YNNKEL (reference sequence). The CDR3 nucleotides are TGTGCCAGCAGCCGCCGGGATGTCTACGAGCAGTACTTC. Translated, it gives CASSRRDVYEQYF.

The chain couples TRBV19 to TRBJ2-5, with 15 bases fitting TRBD2. Per the germline V gene, CDR1 is LNHDA and CDR2 is SQIVND (reference sequence). V dropped 4 bases and J dropped 5; count of bases not matched to a gene: 5. This CDR3 has 16 amino acids. For the CDR3, the DNA is TGTGCCAGTAGTACCGGGACTAGCGGGAGGAAGGAGACCCAGTACTTC. Translating gives CASSTGTSGRKETQYF. The full variable domain, rest sourced from reference TRBV19 and TRBJ2-5, is DGGITQSPKYLFRKEGQNVTLSCEQNLNHDAMYWYRQDPGQGLRLIYYSQIVNDFQKGDIAEGYSVSREKKESFPLTVTSAQKNPTAFYLCASSTGTSGRKETQYFGPGTRLLVL.

The V and J genes are TRBV19 and TRBJ2-1; 9 bases are shared with TRBD1. V trimming: 6 bases; J trimming: 4 bases; junction bases outside the gene matches: 7. Per germline, CDR1 LNHDA and CDR2 SQIVND (reference sequence). CDR3 size: 15 residues. CDR3 DNA: TGTGCCAGTAGCTTCAGAGGACAGGGGTACAATGAGCAGTTCTTC. Its protein product is CASSFRGQGYNEQFF.

The chain is built from TRBV30 and TRBJ1-1, with 9 nucleotides matching TRBD1. CDR1 is GTSNPN and CDR2 is SVGIG in the germline V gene (reference sequence). V trimming: 0 bases; J trimming: 1 base; junction bases outside the gene matches: 6. The CDR3 is 16 residues long. The chain's CDR3 is CAWSVYGTGTNTEAFF. The CDR3 nucleotides are TGTGCCTGGAGTGTATATGGGACAGGGACGAACACTGAAGCTTTCTTT.

The chain couples TRBV7-2 to TRBJ2-7; D perhaps matches TRBD1 (6 bases). The length of the CDR3 is 14 residues. Germline assignment: CDR1 SGHTA and CDR2 FQGNSA. V gave up 1 base and J gave up 10 bases, with 17 bases separating them. For the CDR3, the DNA is TGTGCCAGCAGCTTAGGACAGGTCTACTATGAACAGTACTTC. Amino acids: CASSLGQVYYEQYF.

The chain is built from TRBV30 and TRBJ1-1; D not resolved. This CDR3 comprises 11 residues. The V gene's germline CDR1 is GTSNPN and CDR2 SVGIG (reference sequence). V lost 3 bases to trimming and J lost 7 bases, with 9 bases between them. Written as DNA, the CDR3 is TGTGCCTGGAGCAATCAGATTGAAGCTTTCTTT. This encodes CAWSNQIEAFF.

This chain joins TRBV29-1 and TRBJ2-3, with 9 bases aligning to TRBD2. This CDR3 comprises 15 residues. Germline V CDR1 and CDR2: SQVTM, ANQGSEA. V was pared by 4 bases and J by 3 bases, with 8 bases of the junction left unmatched. Here the CDR3 DNA reads TGCAGCGTTGGGGGGGTAGCGGGAGTTACAGATACGCAGTATTTT. Translated: CSVGGVAGVTDTQYF.

This clone was counted a single time. The rearrangement links TRBV18 to TRBJ1-5, with 7 bases fitting TRBD1. Germline CDR1 KGHSH, CDR2 LQKENI. There are 15 residues in the CDR3. The junction had 5 bases not matched to a gene; V was cut back by 1 base and J by 5 bases. In DNA form, the CDR3 reads TGTGCCAGCTCACCACAAGGAGGGGGCGATCAGCCCCAGCATTTT. Its protein product is CASSPQGGGDQPQHF.

The V gene is TRBV30, the J gene TRBJ2-7, with 8 bases matching TRBD2. With V trimmed by 1 base and J by 2 bases, 1 base remained unmatched. This CDR3 has 13 residues. Germline-derived CDR1 and CDR2 are GTSNPN and SVGIG (reference sequence). The CDR3 sequence is CAWSAGGTYEQYF. CDR3 sequence (DNA): TGTGCCTGGAGTGCGGGAGGGACCTACGAGCAGTACTTC.